This T cell receptor (beta chain) was observed in a study of shared clonotypes between healthy human individuals. About the research overall: Researchers assigned three CD4 naive, three CD4 memory, two CD8 naive and one CD8 memory plate to each donor.

The CDR3 has 16 amino acids. The germline CDR1 and CDR2 sequences are SGHVS and FNYEAQ. Trimming stripped 1 base from V and 0 bases from J, with 12 bases between. Sequencing used immunoSEQ multiplex PCR; TCRdb keeps in-frame clones, though not all of them. The sample consists of some 900,000 clones, 76% of them appearing once. Participating donors were healthy, HIV-negative adults free of recent acute infections or vaccinations. The chain carries TRBV7-6 and TRBJ1-1; D is undetermined. What was sequenced was memory CD4+ T cells sorted from blood. Noted subset: CD45RA-negative fraction. This clonotype was sampled from a young man in good health. The CDR3 spells CASSLGAQAVNTEAFF. Here the CDR3 DNA reads TGTGCCAGCAGCTTAGGGGCTCAGGCGGTGAACACTGAAGCTTTCTTT.